A single sample gave rise to the 5 T cell receptor beta chains below, sequenced in a study of blood T cell repertoires in COVID-19. Profiling relied on immunoSEQ multiplex PCR, and the TCRdb table lists in-frame clones only, not all of them. The sample has around 78,000 clones; about 87% are singletons. The sample was peripheral blood. The receptors shown here come from a man aged 45 to 65 with active COVID-19.

The chain employs TRBV5-5 and TRBJ2-3; D perhaps matches TRBD2 (6 bases). Trimming pared 1 base from V and 2 bases from J, leaving 8 bases between. CDR3 length: 14 residues. CDR1 is SGHKS, CDR2 YYEKEE, per germline (reference sequence). CDR3 sequence: CASSLWDFTDTQYF. The CDR3 bases are TGTGCCAGCAGCTTGTGGGACTTCACAGATACGCAGTATTTT. The full variable domain, completed using reference TRBV5-5 and TRBJ2-3, is DAGVTQSPTHLIKTRGQQVTLRCSPISGHKSVSWYQQVLGQGPQFIFQYYEKEERGRGNFPDRFSARQFPNYSSELNVNALLLGDSALYLCASSLWDFTDTQYFGPGTRLTVL.

This sequence joins TRBV9 and TRBJ2-3, with 10 bases aligning to TRBD1. Germline CDR1 and CDR2: SGDLS and YYNGEE. The ends lost 2 bases at V and 0 bases at J; junction bases unmatched: 3. The CDR3 extends over 16 amino acids. The CDR3 coding sequence is TGTGCCAGCAGCGTTCGACAGGGGGCGAGCACAGATACGCAGTATTTT. Its translation is CASSVRQGASTDTQYF.

The chain links TRBV7-9 to TRBJ2-1, with D uncertain. The CDR3 is made up of 13 amino acids. With 2 bases removed from V and 8 bases from J, the gap between germline ends came to 10 bases. In germline, CDR1 is SEHNR, CDR2 FQNEAQ (reference sequence). CDR3 sequence: CASSLYRGDEQFF. In DNA, the CDR3 is TGTGCCAGCAGCTTATACCGCGGCGATGAGCAGTTCTTC.

The chain joins TRBV15 to TRBJ1-4; TRBD1 agrees at 7 bases. The germline CDR1 and CDR2 sequences are LNHNV and YYDKDF (reference sequence). This CDR3 spans 15 amino acids. The junction had 7 bases not matched to a gene; V was cut back by 5 bases and J by 4 bases. This CDR3 is CATSARTGLNEKLFF. The CDR3 DNA follows: TGTGCCACCAGCGCCCGGACAGGCCTTAATGAAAAACTGTTTTTT.

The rearrangement uses TRBV7-3 and TRBJ2-1; TRBD1 agrees at 9 bases. The CDR3 is made up of 16 amino acids. Trimming cost V 2 bases and J 7 bases; bases outside gene matches: 9. Germline values: CDR1 SGHTA, CDR2 FQGTGA. DNA of the CDR3: TGTGCCAGCAGCTTAGATCTGGGACAGGGAAGGAATGAGCAGTTCTTC. This gives the protein CASSLDLGQGRNEQFF. Based on the CDR3 plus reference TRBV7-3 and TRBJ2-1, the full variable domain is GAGVSQTPSNKVTEKGKYVELRCDPISGHTALYWYRQSLGQGPEFLIYFQGTGAADDSGLPNDRFFAVRPEGSVSTLKIQRTERGDSAVYLCASSLDLGQGRNEQFFGPGTRLTVL.